The present TCR beta chain was sequenced within a study of chronic HIV infection and antiretroviral therapy. This clonotype has just a few counts. TCRdb fed the 5' RACE reads into MiXCR, producing one record per CDR3 protein. The sample carries about 48,000 distinct CDR3 sequences, about 18% recorded once. The sequence was collected from an adult who had HIV and had not received antiretroviral therapy, or was an uninfected healthy control (not recorded which). The material sequenced was peripheral blood.

The CDR3 protein is CASSVVPSGYNEQFF. The CDR3 nucleotides are TGTGCCAGCAGCGTAGTCCCTAGCGGTTACAATGAGCAGTTCTTC. The J gene is TRBJ2-1, the V gene TRBV9, with 7 bases aligning to TRBD2. The junction had 4 bases not matched to a gene; V was cut back by 0 bases and J by 4 bases. The CDR3 contains 15 residues. Germline V gives CDR1 SGDLS, CDR2 YYNGEE. Together with reference TRBV9 and TRBJ2-1, the CDR3 gives the full variable domain: DSGVTQTPKHLITATGQRVTLRCSPRSGDLSVYWYQQSLDQGLQFLIQYYNGEERAKGNILERFSAQQFPDLHSELNLSSLELGDSALYFCASSVVPSGYNEQFFGPGTRLTVL.